The clone carrying this T cell receptor beta chain has just one count. What it binds is unknown. Next came a second PCR, run for about 6 to 11 cycles, which used a sample-barcoded 5' primer along with a J-beta primer mix. TCRdb used MiXCR to reprocess the 5' RACE reads, holding one entry per CDR3 protein. The data show around 1.5 million distinct CDR3 sequences, 55% to 75% seen once. These data originate in a study of blood T cells in healthy people across ages. Study results and caveats: CMV status of donors was not determined, possibly confounding expanded clonotype changes. Measured against age, TCR beta diversity per million T cells decreased in a roughly linear manner.

Per germline, CDR1 MNHEY and CDR2 SMNVEV (reference sequence). Trimming took off 3 bases at V and 2 bases at J, with 14 bases between the two ends. The CDR3 spans 15 residues. Sequenced input: blood. The receptor was derived from a man between 18 and 35 years old in good health. This chain joins TRBV27 and TRBJ2-7; TRBD2 is a possible D gene (6 bases). Here the CDR3 DNA reads TGTGCCAGCAGTTTTAACGGGGGACCTGCCTACGAGCAGTACTTC. Amino acids: CASSFNGGPAYEQYF.